The 8 T cell receptor beta chains below were found in one sample sequenced in a study of human T cells and chemical hapten exposure (dated by TCRdb to 2020 to 2022). The intended sense of this specimen's time point label: pre-sensitization, week 0. The treatment or condition tag for this specimen amounts to: therapeutic diphenylcyclopropenone sensitization with weekly scalp DPC. Library creation used RACE. TCRdb shows the sequencer as NextSeq 500. In-frame beta chains were kept once TCRdb had trimmed the public reads at Q25 with fastp and called clones with MiXCR. CDR3 protein sequences are deduplicated, and each keeps its most common genes and DNA. The sample profile shows around 110,000 distinct CDR3 sequences; around 12% of them were found once. In total, the top ten clones hold about 1.6% of the sample. Specimen: whole blood, collected in connection with sensitization to the hapten diphenylcyclopropenone (DPC). Receptors were obtained from a woman aged 50 to 60 with alopecia areata. Some clones in this sample may be carry-over from other donors' samples.

The chain is built from TRBV7-2 and TRBJ1-5; possibly TRBD1 for D (6 bases). The CDR3 runs 16 residues. Per the germline V gene, CDR1 is SGHTA and CDR2 is FQGNSA. Trimming stripped 1 base from V and 4 bases from J, with 14 bases between. CDR3 coding DNA: TGTGCCAGCAGCTTAGGGCCGGGGGGCTCGAATCAGCCCCAGCATTTT. This encodes CASSLGPGGSNQPQHF.

The chain couples TRBV28 to TRBJ1-2, with a weak D call TRBD1 (5 bases). This CDR3 is 12 amino acids long. Germline values: CDR1 MDHEN, CDR2 SYDVKM. CDR3 DNA: TGTGTCACTCACGGGCAGGGCTATGGCTACACCTTC. Amino acids: CVTHGQGYGYTF.

The chain combines TRBV18 with TRBJ1-1, with unresolved D. This CDR3 spans 16 amino acids. Per germline, CDR1 KGHSH and CDR2 LQKENI. Trimming shortened V by 0 bases and J by 0 bases, and 11 bases separated the two germline ends. As DNA, the CDR3 is TGTGCCAGCTCACCACCACATGTAGGGATGAACACTGAAGCTTTCTTT. Its protein is CASSPPHVGMNTEAFF.

This clonotype was counted between two and nine times. The V and J genes are TRBV7-2 and TRBJ1-1, with D possibly matching TRBD1 (6 bases). The CDR3 sequence is 15 residues long. The germline V gene has CDR1 SGHTA and CDR2 FQGNSA. Trimming stripped 2 bases from V and 3 bases from J, with 13 bases between. The CDR3 nucleotides read TGTGCCAGCAGCTTATACAGGGTCTGGGACACTGAAGCTTTCTTT. It codes for CASSLYRVWDTEAFF.

This clonotype showed up just a few times. CDR3 in DNA: TGTGCCAGCAGCCGGGGTGGAAGGGACGGCTCCCCTTCTGAAGCTTTCTTT. Protein product: CASSRGGRDGSPSEAFF. The chain recombines TRBV3-1 with TRBJ1-1, with D perhaps matching TRBD1 (5 bases). Trimming stripped 4 bases from V and 6 bases from J, with 24 bases between. CDR1 is LGHDT and CDR2 is YNNKEL in the germline V gene (reference sequence). This CDR3 is 17 amino acids long.

This clonotype occurred a few times. V gene TRBV28 combines with J gene TRBJ2-1; 11 bases are a match to TRBD2. V lost 5 bases and J lost 12; bases outside the gene matches: 3. Germline loops: CDR1 MDHEN, CDR2 SYDVKM. This CDR3 is 12 amino acids long. The CDR3 is CASSTSGGPQFF. The CDR3 DNA follows: TGTGCCAGCAGTACTAGCGGGGGCCCGCAGTTCTTC.

This clonotype was counted at least ten times. This chain links TRBV24-1 with TRBJ1-6; tentatively, D is TRBD1 (5 bases). V dropped 6 bases and J dropped 9 bases, with 11 bases sitting between them. Germline lookup yields CDR1 KGHDR and CDR2 SFDVKD. The CDR3 extends over 13 amino acids. Written as DNA, the CDR3 is TGTGCCACCAGTAGGGACGAGGGTTCACCCCTCCACTTT. It codes for CATSRDEGSPLHF.

This clonotype came up many times. The chain uses TRBV7-6 and TRBJ1-1, with D hard to call. The germline V gene encodes CDR1 SGHVS and CDR2 FNYEAQ. V was cut by 5 bases and J by 7 bases, with 8 bases left in between. The CDR3 spans 11 residues. The CDR3 loop is CASSPDGEAFF. CDR3 in DNA: TGTGCCAGCAGCCCGGACGGTGAAGCTTTCTTT.